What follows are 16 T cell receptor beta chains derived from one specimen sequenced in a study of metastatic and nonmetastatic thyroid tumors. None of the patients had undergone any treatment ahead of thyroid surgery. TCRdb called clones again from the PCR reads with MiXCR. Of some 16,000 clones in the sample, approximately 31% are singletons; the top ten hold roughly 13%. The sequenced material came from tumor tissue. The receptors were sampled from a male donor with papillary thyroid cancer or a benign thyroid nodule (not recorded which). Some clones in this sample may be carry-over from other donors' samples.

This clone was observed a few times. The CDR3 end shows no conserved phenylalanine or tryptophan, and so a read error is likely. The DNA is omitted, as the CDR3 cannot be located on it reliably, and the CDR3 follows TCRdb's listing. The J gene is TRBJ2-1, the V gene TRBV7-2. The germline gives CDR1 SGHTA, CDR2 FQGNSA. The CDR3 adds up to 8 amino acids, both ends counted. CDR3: CASSSQPT.

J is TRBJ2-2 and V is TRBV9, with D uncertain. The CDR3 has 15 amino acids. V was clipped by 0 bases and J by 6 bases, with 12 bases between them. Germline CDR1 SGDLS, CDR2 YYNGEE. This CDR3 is CASSVGIGFAGELFF. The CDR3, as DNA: TGTGCCAGCAGCGTAGGTATAGGATTCGCCGGGGAGCTGTTTTTT.

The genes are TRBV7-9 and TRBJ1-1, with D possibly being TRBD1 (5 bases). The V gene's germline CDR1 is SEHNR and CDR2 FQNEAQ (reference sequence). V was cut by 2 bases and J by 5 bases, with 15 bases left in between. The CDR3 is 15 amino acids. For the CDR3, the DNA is TGTGCCAGCAGCTTATCCGGGACTGCGAATACTGAAGCTTTCTTT. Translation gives CASSLSGTANTEAFF. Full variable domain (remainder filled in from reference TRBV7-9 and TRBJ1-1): DTGVSQNPRHKITKRGQNVTFRCDPISEHNRLYWYRQTLGQGPEFLTYFQNEAQLEKSRLLSDRFSAERPKGSFSTLEIQRTEQGDSAMYLCASSLSGTANTEAFFGQGTRLTVV.

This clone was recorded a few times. The chain's CDR3 is CASSLFSSYNEQFF. The CDR3 DNA reads TGTGCCAGCAGTTTATTCTCCTCCTACAATGAGCAGTTCTTC. The chain employs TRBV28 and TRBJ2-1; D not certain. CDR1 MDHEN and CDR2 SYDVKM come from the germline V gene. The CDR3 has 14 amino acids. Trimming left V 1 base short and J 0 bases short, with 4 bases between.

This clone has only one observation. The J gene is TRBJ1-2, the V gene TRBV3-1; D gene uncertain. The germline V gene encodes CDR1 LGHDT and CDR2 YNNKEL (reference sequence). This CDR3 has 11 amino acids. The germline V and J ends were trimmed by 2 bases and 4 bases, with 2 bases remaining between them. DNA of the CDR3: TGTGCCAGCAGCCAATTCTATGGCTACACCTTC. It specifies CASSQFYGYTF.

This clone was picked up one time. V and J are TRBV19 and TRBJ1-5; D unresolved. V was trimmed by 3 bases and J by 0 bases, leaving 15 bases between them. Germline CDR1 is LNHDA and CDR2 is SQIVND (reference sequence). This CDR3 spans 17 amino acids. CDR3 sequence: CASSIKVPEFSNQPQHF. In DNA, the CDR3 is TGTGCCAGTAGTATTAAGGTGCCAGAATTTAGCAATCAGCCCCAGCATTTT. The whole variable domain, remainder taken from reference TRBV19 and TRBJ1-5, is DGGITQSPKYLFRKEGQNVTLSCEQNLNHDAMYWYRQDPGQGLRLIYYSQIVNDFQKGDIAEGYSVSREKKESFPLTVTSAQKNPTAFYLCASSIKVPEFSNQPQHFGDGTRLSIL.

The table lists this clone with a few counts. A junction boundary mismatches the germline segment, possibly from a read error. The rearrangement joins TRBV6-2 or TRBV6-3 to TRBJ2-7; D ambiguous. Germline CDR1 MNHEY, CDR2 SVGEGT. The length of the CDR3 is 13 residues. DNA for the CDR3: TGTGCCATCAGTTATGGCTATACCTACGAGCAGTACTTC. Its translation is CAISYGYTYEQYF.

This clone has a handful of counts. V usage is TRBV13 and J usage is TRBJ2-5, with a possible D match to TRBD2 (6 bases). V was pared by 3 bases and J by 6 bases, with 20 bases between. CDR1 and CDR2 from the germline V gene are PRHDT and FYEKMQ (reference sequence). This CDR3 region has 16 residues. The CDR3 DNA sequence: TGTGCCAGCAGCTTGGGTAGGGGCGGGATAAGGAAGACCCAGTACTTC. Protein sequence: CASSLGRGGIRKTQYF.

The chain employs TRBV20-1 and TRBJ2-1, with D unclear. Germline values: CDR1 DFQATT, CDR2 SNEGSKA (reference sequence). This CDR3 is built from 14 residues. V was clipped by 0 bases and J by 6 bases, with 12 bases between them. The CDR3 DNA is TGCAGTGCTAGAGAGTCGGCAGAATTCAATGAGCAGTTCTTC. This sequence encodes CSARESAEFNEQFF.

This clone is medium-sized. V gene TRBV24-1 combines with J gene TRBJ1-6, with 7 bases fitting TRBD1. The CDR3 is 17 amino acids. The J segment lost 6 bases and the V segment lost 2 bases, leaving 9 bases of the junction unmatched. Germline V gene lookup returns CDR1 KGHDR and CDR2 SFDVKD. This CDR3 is CATSDSAQGVANSPLHF. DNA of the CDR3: TGTGCCACCAGTGATTCGGCTCAGGGGGTGGCTAATTCACCCCTCCACTTT.

CDR3 nucleotides: TGCAGTGCTAAAGAGGGGGACACTGAAGCTTTCTTT. Translating gives CSAKEGDTEAFF. The chain is built from TRBV20-1 and TRBJ1-1, with a tentative D call TRBD1 (6 bases). The CDR3 totals 12 residues. Germline V CDR1 and CDR2: DFQATT, SNEGSKA (reference sequence). Trimming pared 4 bases from V and 3 bases from J, leaving 9 bases between.

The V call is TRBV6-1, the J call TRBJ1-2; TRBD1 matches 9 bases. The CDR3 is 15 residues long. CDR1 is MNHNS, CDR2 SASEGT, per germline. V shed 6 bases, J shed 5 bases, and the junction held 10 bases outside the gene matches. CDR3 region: CASSSPGQGRYGYTF. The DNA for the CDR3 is TGTGCCAGCAGCTCACCGGGACAGGGACGATATGGCTACACCTTC.

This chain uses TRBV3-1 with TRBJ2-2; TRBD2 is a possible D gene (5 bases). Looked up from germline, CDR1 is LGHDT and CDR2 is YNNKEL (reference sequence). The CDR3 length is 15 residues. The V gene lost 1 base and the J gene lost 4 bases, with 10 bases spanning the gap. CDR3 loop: CASSQAKGSTGELFF. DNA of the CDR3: TGTGCCAGCAGCCAAGCAAAAGGGAGCACCGGGGAGCTGTTTTTT.

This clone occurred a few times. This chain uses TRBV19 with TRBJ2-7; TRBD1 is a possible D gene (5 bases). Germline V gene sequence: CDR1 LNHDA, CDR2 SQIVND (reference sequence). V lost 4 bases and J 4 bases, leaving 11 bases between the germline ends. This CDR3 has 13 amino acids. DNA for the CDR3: TGTGCCAGTAGTAAGGGGCAGGGTTACGAGCAGTACTTC. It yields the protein CASSKGQGYEQYF.

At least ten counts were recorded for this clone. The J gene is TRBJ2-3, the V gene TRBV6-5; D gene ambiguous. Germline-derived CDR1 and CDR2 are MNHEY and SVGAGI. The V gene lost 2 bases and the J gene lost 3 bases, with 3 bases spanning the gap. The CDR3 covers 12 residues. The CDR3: CASSYTTDTQYF. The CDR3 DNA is TGTGCCAGCAGTTACACGACAGATACGCAGTATTTT.

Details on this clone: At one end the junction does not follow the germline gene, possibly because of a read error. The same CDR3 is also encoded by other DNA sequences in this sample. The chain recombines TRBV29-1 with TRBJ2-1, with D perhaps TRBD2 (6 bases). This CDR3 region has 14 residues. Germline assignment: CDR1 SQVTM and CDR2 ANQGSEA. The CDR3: CSVEAGQHHNEQFF. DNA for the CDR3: TGCAGCGTAGAAGCGGGTCAGCATCACAATGAGCAGTTCTTC.